These T cell receptor beta chains were read from a single sample in a study of T-cell reconstitution after alpha-beta-depleted transplantation in children. Each CDR3 protein gets one entry after TCRdb re-called the PCR reads with MiXCR. This table holds about 240,000 distinct CDR3 sequences, about a quarter found once. The sample here was PBMCs, taken before TCRalphabeta/CD19-depleted stem cell transplant. The receptors come from a girl between 2 and 10 years old with Fanconi anemia, due to receive a stem cell transplant. The CDR3 runs from the conserved cysteine through the conserved F or W. The D gene is left open where the match is weak. The listing skips clone size in some rows; elsewhere it reads once, few, many or a size class.

v_gene	d_gene	j_gene	abundance	CDR3aa	CDR3nt
TRBV20-1	-	TRBJ2-5	many	CSASGQIQETQYF	TGCAGTGCTAGTGGTCAGATCCAAGAGACCCAGTACTTC
TRBV6-5	-	TRBJ1-2	many	CASSYPAGDYGYTF	TGTGCCAGCAGTTACCCGGCGGGGGACTATGGCTACACCTTC
TRBV7-2	-	TRBJ2-2	-	CASSPARTNTGELFF	TGTGCCAGCAGTCCAGCTCGGACGAACACCGGGGAGCTGTTTTTT
TRBV12-3/TRBV12-4	TRBD2	TRBJ2-5	-	CASSKRLAGGSETQYF	TGTGCCAGCAGCAAAAGACTAGCGGGAGGCAGTGAGACCCAGTACTTC
TRBV4-2	TRBD1	TRBJ2-7	few	CASSQDGQGGDEQYF	TGTGCCAGCAGCCAAGACGGACAGGGAGGAGACGAGCAGTACTTC
TRBV29-1	-	TRBJ2-1	many	CSVAWGANEQFF	TGCAGTGTTGCTTGGGGGGCCAATGAGCAGTTCTTC
TRBV20-1	-	TRBJ2-5	many	CSASRGRETQYF	TGCAGTGCTAGCAGGGGGAGGGAGACCCAGTACTTC
TRBV12-3/TRBV12-4	-	TRBJ1-3	many	CASSFSRTGNTIYF	TGTGCCAGCAGTTTTTCCAGGACTGGAAACACCATATATTTT
TRBV25-1	TRBD2	TRBJ2-1	many	CASSELYSGAGNEQFF	TGTGCCAGCAGTGAATTATACAGCGGGGCGGGAAATGAGCAGTTCTTC
TRBV20-1	-	TRBJ2-1	-	CSARPSGARGNEQFF	TGCAGTGCGAGGCCCTCAGGAGCACGGGGCAATGAGCAGTTCTTC
TRBV4-2	-	TRBJ2-3	few	CASSQDSDEDTQYF	TGTGCCAGCAGCCAAGATTCCGACGAAGATACGCAGTATTTT
TRBV6-4	-	TRBJ2-7	-	CASNCRGSSYEQYF	TGTGCCAGCAACTGTAGGGGCTCGTCCTACGAGCAGTACTTC
TRBV12-3/TRBV12-4	-	TRBJ2-2	many	CASRRQGGGTGELFF	TGTGCCAGCAGAAGACAGGGAGGGGGAACCGGGGAGCTGTTTTTT
TRBV28	-	TRBJ2-5	-	CASSSRIPFQETQYF	TGTGCCAGCAGTTCCCGGATCCCCTTCCAAGAGACCCAGTACTTC
TRBV20-1	TRBD2	TRBJ2-1	few	CSASSSGRADNEQFF	TGCAGTGCTTCAAGTAGCGGGAGGGCCGACAATGAGCAGTTCTTC
TRBV7-3	-	TRBJ2-1	-	CASSLIPLSSYNEQFF	TGTGCCAGCAGCTTAATCCCTCTGAGCTCCTACAATGAGCAGTTCTTC
TRBV6-5	TRBD1	TRBJ2-7	many	CASSYSRGTASYEQYF	TGTGCCAGCAGTTACAGCAGGGGGACAGCGAGCTACGAGCAGTACTTC
TRBV20-1	-	TRBJ2-3	many	CTTETRGGGPRNTQYF	TGCACGACCGAAACCCGGGGTGGGGGGCCTAGAAATACGCAGTATTTT
TRBV29-1	-	TRBJ2-1	many	CSVGAVYNEQFF	TGCAGCGTTGGGGCGGTCTACAATGAGCAGTTCTTC
TRBV5-1	-	TRBJ2-3	-	CASSLKSPGDTQYF	TGCGCCAGCAGCTTGAAGTCGCCGGGAGATACGCAGTATTTT
TRBV6-1	-	TRBJ1-5	few	CASGEGLRGGPQHF	TGTGCCAGCGGGGAGGGGCTGCGAGGGGGGCCCCAGCATTTT
TRBV20-1	-	TRBJ2-7	few	CSAWSRQRGSYEQYF	TGCAGTGCGTGGAGTAGACAGAGGGGCTCCTACGAGCAGTACTTC
TRBV29-1	-	TRBJ2-7	-	CSVAGQGGYEQYF	TGCAGCGTTGCGGGGCAGGGTGGGTACGAGCAGTACTTC
TRBV7-6	TRBD1	TRBJ2-1	-	CASSEIGQGKTNEQFF	TGTGCCAGCAGCGAGATAGGACAGGGGAAAACGAATGAGCAGTTCTTC
TRBV6-2/TRBV6-3	-	TRBJ2-3	few	CASRGVAVTDTQYF	TGTGCCAGCAGGGGGGTAGCGGTCACAGATACGCAGTATTTT
TRBV29-1	-	TRBJ2-1	-	CSVEGDEDITFEQFF	TGCAGCGTTGAAGGGGATGAGGACATTACGTTCGAGCAGTTCTTC
TRBV29-1	-	TRBJ1-4	many	CSVDRDEKLFF	TGCAGCGTTGACCGTGATGAAAAACTGTTTTTT
TRBV7-3	TRBD2	TRBJ2-3	-	CASSLSPGTSPDTQYF	TGTGCCAGCAGCTTAAGCCCCGGGACTAGTCCAGATACGCAGTATTTT
TRBV20-1	TRBD2	TRBJ2-3	-	CSARALAATDTQYF	TGCAGTGCTAGGGCACTAGCGGCCACAGATACGCAGTATTTT
TRBV9	-	TRBJ1-4	many	CASSRTSPPNEKLFF	TGTGCCAGCAGCCGCACCTCACCTCCTAATGAAAAACTGTTTTTT
TRBV10-3	-	TRBJ2-1	few	CAISPDNDDEQFF	TGTGCCATCAGCCCGGACAACGACGATGAGCAGTTCTTC
TRBV6-1	TRBD2	TRBJ2-7	-	CASSVSSGPYEQYF	TGTGCCAGCAGTGTATCTAGCGGACCCTACGAGCAGTACTTC
TRBV7-2	-	TRBJ2-1	-	CASSPPLERNEQFF	TGTGCCAGCAGCCCCCCCTTGGAGCGCAATGAGCAGTTCTTC
TRBV7-2	-	TRBJ2-4	many	CASSLMGGPNIQYF	TGTGCCAGCAGCTTAATGGGGGGTCCAAACATTCAGTACTTC
TRBV20-1	TRBD2	TRBJ2-3	medium-sized	CSAKGLAGRSTDTQYF	TGCAGTGCGAAGGGACTAGCGGGGAGGAGCACAGATACGCAGTATTTT
TRBV12-3/TRBV12-4	TRBD1	TRBJ2-2	few	CASRSFTGGELTGELFF	TGTGCCAGCAGGTCCTTCACAGGGGGCGAATTGACCGGGGAGCTGTTTTTT
TRBV29-1	TRBD1	TRBJ2-1	-	CSVEGPGTGNYNEQFF	TGCAGCGTTGAGGGGCCCGGGACAGGTAACTACAATGAGCAGTTCTTC
TRBV4-2	TRBD2	TRBJ2-2	-	CASSQNFAGDTGELFF	TGTGCCAGCAGCCAAAATTTTGCGGGAGACACCGGGGAGCTGTTTTTT